This T cell receptor beta chain was sequenced in a study of blood T cell repertoires in COVID-19. Overall study: Acute and convalescent COVID-19 specimens originated in the United States, Italy and Spain. From T cells, B-cell-depleted T cells, or PBMCs came the material, which was cDNA or gDNA.

Assay used: immunoSEQ multiplex PCR; TCRdb lists only in-frame clones, some missing. The table records some 490,000 clones, roughly nine tenths of them present only once. Donors of Cohort 3 who recovered were those that had two negative PCRs, clearance, or symptom resolution. The CDR3 contains 14 residues. V was pared by 4 bases and J by 5 bases, with 9 bases between. Looked up from germline, CDR1 is MDHEN and CDR2 is SYDVKM. The receptor was isolated from a woman aged 55-69 years who had recovered from COVID-19. The chain uses TRBV28 and TRBJ1-6; weak D call: TRBD1 (5 bases). Sample: PBMCs or T cells enriched from blood (not recorded which). Written as DNA, the CDR3 is TGTGCCAGCAGTTCGACAGCCGATAATTCACCCCTCCACTTT. Protein product: CASSSTADNSPLHF.